This section outlines one T cell receptor beta chain sequence together with its context. Its antigen is still unknown. TCRdb analysed the 5' RACE reads with MiXCR anew, one entry per CDR3 protein. In the table there are hundreds of thousands of distinct CDR3 sequences, roughly 6% of which are singletons. This CDR3 spans 15 amino acids. The germline gives CDR1 MGHRA, CDR2 YSYEKL. The ends lost 3 bases at V and 6 bases at J; junction bases unmatched: 6. These data come from a study of identical twins. Study-wide results and limits: A lower insertion count was a feature of abundant cord blood beta clonotypes, with no such feature in memory repertoires.

The gene calls are TRBV4-1 and TRBJ2-2; TRBD2 matches 8 bases. This TCR was recovered from a man aged 18 to 35 in good health. Sequenced input: naive T cells sorted from blood. Written as DNA, the CDR3 is TGCGCCAGCAGCCAGTGGAGCGGGAGCGCCGGGGAGCTGTTTTTT. Translating it yields CASSQWSGSAGELFF.